The 32 T cell receptor beta chains listed next were all sequenced from one sample in a study. TCRdb itself ran the 5' RACE reads through MiXCR, one entry per CDR3 protein. The data hold roughly 54,000 distinct CDR3 sequences, with about a sixth observed a single time. Sequenced input: naive CD4+ T cells sorted from blood. The subset here: naive CD4+ T cells, CD4+CD45RA+CD25-. These receptors came from a female donor with breast cancer.

This clonotype appeared once. A much larger clone is a single base away; this may be a read error. Likely a read error: the CDR3 ends without its conserved phenylalanine or tryptophan. J is TRBJ2-1 and V is TRBV7-2, with 13 positions matching TRBD2. The germline CDR1 and CDR2 sequences are SGHTA and FQGNSA. The CDR3 is 18 amino acids. Germline trimming cut 5 bases from V and 4 bases from J; bases unmatched to any gene: 11. The CDR3 sequence is CASSTRTRTSGSYNEQFL. CDR3 nucleotides: TGTGCCAGCAGCACCCGAACCAGGACTAGCGGGAGTTACAATGAGCAGTTCCTC.

This clonotype showed up just a few times. The chain joins TRBV7-6 to TRBJ2-5; possible D gene TRBD1, 5 bases. Germline assignment: CDR1 SGHVS and CDR2 FNYEAQ. The CDR3 covers 15 residues. Trimming removed 5 bases from V and 2 bases from J, with 15 bases in between. CDR3 bases: TGTGCCAGCAGCCCGTCTGGGGCAGAACAAGAGACCCAGTACTTC. Encoded protein: CASSPSGAEQETQYF. Full variable domain (remainder filled in from reference TRBV7-6 and TRBJ2-5): GAGVSQSPRYKVTKRGQDVALRCDPISGHVSLYWYRQALGQGPEFLTYFNYEAQQDKSGLPNDRFSAERPEGSISTLTIQRTEQRDSAMYRCASSPSGAEQETQYFGPGTRLLVL.

The CDR3 nucleotides read TGCGCCAGCAGCTTGGGGGACGCCGTCCCCAATGAGCAGTTCTTC. Translating it yields CASSLGDAVPNEQFF. This chain joins TRBV5-1 and TRBJ2-1; D may match TRBD1 or TRBD2 (5 bases each). This CDR3 has 15 amino acids. The germline gives CDR1 SGHRS, CDR2 YFSETQ. With 0 bases removed from V and 6 bases from J, the gap between germline ends came to 13 bases.

The rearrangement uses TRBV7-2 and TRBJ1-1, with 8 nucleotides matching TRBD1. The CDR3 has 14 residues. V lost 10 bases, J lost 1 base, and 8 bases stayed unmatched. Germline V gene sequence: CDR1 SGHTA, CDR2 FQGNSA. The CDR3: CATKTGTGNTEAFF. CDR3 nucleotides: TGTGCCACCAAAACCGGGACAGGGAACACTGAAGCTTTCTTT.

The chain uses TRBV12-3 or TRBV12-4 and TRBJ2-3, with a tentative D call TRBD2 (6 bases). The CDR3 runs to 13 residues. The ends were cut back, 4 bases at V and 5 bases at J, with 10 bases in the middle. Written as DNA, the CDR3 is TGTGCCAGCAGTTACGGGGACTTAGATACGCAGTATTTT. Translated: CASSYGDLDTQYF.

At least ten counts were recorded for this clonotype. The chain combines TRBV7-9 with TRBJ2-1; a weak D match, TRBD1 (6 bases). The germline CDR1 and CDR2 sequences are SEHNR and FQNEAQ (reference sequence). This CDR3 spans 15 amino acids. V lost 5 bases, J lost 8 bases, and 19 bases lay in between. CDR3 loop: CASSPYRSPGDEQFF. The CDR3 bases are TGTGCCAGCAGCCCCTACCGGTCCCCAGGGGATGAGCAGTTCTTC.

This rearrangement joins TRBV6-1 to TRBJ1-1; D possibly corresponds to TRBD1 (5 bases). CDR3 size: 13 residues. Germline CDR1 reads MNHNS; CDR2 reads SASEGT. V lost 2 bases and J lost 12, with 16 bases in between. The CDR3 is CASSESGGTLSFF. The CDR3 region has the DNA TGTGCCAGCAGTGAATCAGGCGGGACTCTCTCTTTCTTT.

This clonotype has ten or more counts. The V call is TRBV4-1, the J call TRBJ1-2; no clear D. Per the germline V gene, CDR1 is MGHRA and CDR2 is YSYEKL. CDR3 length: 18 residues. Deletions cut 1 base from V and 0 bases from J, with 18 bases between. This CDR3 reads CASSQVILLGEANYGYTF. For the CDR3, the DNA is TGCGCCAGCAGCCAAGTTATTCTGTTGGGAGAAGCTAACTATGGCTACACCTTC.

This rearrangement joins TRBV28 to TRBJ1-6, with 8 bases aligning to TRBD1. Trimming removed 4 bases from V and 8 bases from J; junction bases left unmatched: 4. Germline loops: CDR1 MDHEN, CDR2 SYDVKM. The CDR3 has 14 amino acids. CDR3 residues: CASSSGQGYSPLHF. CDR3 nucleotides: TGTGCCAGCAGTTCCGGACAGGGCTATTCACCCCTCCACTTT.

This clonotype was counted ten times or more. The rearrangement uses TRBV5-1 and TRBJ1-1, with 8 positions matching TRBD1. The ends lost 5 bases at V and 1 base at J; junction bases unmatched: 16. The CDR3 contains 18 residues. Looked up from germline, CDR1 is SGHRS and CDR2 is YFSETQ. The CDR3: CASRPRQGIPFENTEAFF. For the CDR3, the DNA is TGCGCCAGCAGACCTAGACAGGGGATCCCCTTTGAGAACACTGAAGCTTTCTTT. Looking up the rest from reference TRBV5-1 and TRBJ1-1 gives the full variable domain: KAGVTQTPRYLIKTRGQQVTLSCSPISGHRSVSWYQQTPGQGLQFLFEYFSETQRNKGNFPGRFSGRQFSNSRSEMNVSTLELGDSALYLCASRPRQGIPFENTEAFFGQGTRLTVV.

This rearrangement joins TRBV12-3 or TRBV12-4 to TRBJ2-7; D remains ambiguous. V dropped 3 bases and J dropped 5 bases, with 2 bases sitting between them. The CDR3 length is 10 residues. The CDR3 nucleotides read TGTGCCAGCAGTTTCGACGAGCAGTACTTC. Translated: CASSFDEQYF.

This clonotype turned up a few times. The chain carries TRBV5-1 and TRBJ2-7, with a weak D call TRBD1 (6 bases). The V gene's germline CDR1 is SGHRS and CDR2 YFSETQ. The V end was cut by 0 bases, the J end by 6 bases, with 16 bases between. This CDR3 spans 15 amino acids. CDR3 in DNA: TGCGCCAGCAGCTTGGAACTGGGCAGGGGAAGCGAGCAGTACTTC. This sequence encodes CASSLELGRGSEQYF.

This clonotype occurred once. A clone one base away is much larger, so this may be a read error. V usage is TRBV5-1 and J usage is TRBJ1-1; D is perhaps TRBD1 (6 bases). V lost 5 bases and J lost 3, with 14 bases in between. This CDR3 has 14 residues. From germline, CDR1 is SGHRS and CDR2 YFSETQ. The CDR3 reads CASSGDTRYTEAFF. The CDR3 DNA reads as TGCGCCAGCAGTGGGGACACAAGGTACACTGAAGCTTTCTTT.

This chain connects TRBV7-2 to TRBJ2-1; 9 bases match TRBD1. This CDR3 has 15 amino acids. The V segment lost 5 bases and the J segment 1 base; nucleotides outside the gene matches: 3. Germline loops: CDR1 SGHTA, CDR2 FQGNSA. The CDR3 loop reads CASSLTGGSYNEQFF. Written as DNA, the CDR3 is TGTGCCAGCAGCCTGACAGGGGGGTCCTACAATGAGCAGTTCTTC.

This clonotype was found many times. The rearrangement links TRBV6-5 to TRBJ1-3; TRBD1 matches 8 bases. The V and J ends lost 4 bases and 0 bases, in that order; junction bases with no gene match: 5. Germline V CDR1 and CDR2: MNHEY, SVGAGI. The CDR3 totals 16 residues. The CDR3 spells CASSSTGAFSGNTIYF. The CDR3 nucleotides are TGTGCCAGCAGTTCGACAGGGGCCTTCTCTGGAAACACCATATATTTT.

This clonotype has just a few counts. The chain carries TRBV6-5 and TRBJ2-7; TRBD2 is a possible D gene (6 bases). Germline CDR1 is MNHEY and CDR2 is SVGAGI. The CDR3 totals 14 residues. The germline V and J ends were trimmed by 4 bases and 4 bases, with 14 bases remaining between them. This chain's CDR3 is CASSSGSFMYEQYF. The CDR3 DNA follows: TGTGCCAGCAGTTCCGGGAGTTTTATGTACGAGCAGTACTTC.

This clonotype was seen repeatedly, ten times or more. The V call is TRBV29-1, the J call TRBJ1-5, with a weak D call TRBD1 (5 bases). V was clipped by 7 bases and J by 9 bases, with 16 bases between them. Per the germline V gene, CDR1 is SQVTM and CDR2 is ANQGSEA. This CDR3 comprises 12 residues. Written as DNA, the CDR3 is TGCAGCGCAAGGACACCGAATGGGCCCCAGCATTTT. Translation gives CSARTPNGPQHF. Full variable domain (rest looked up from reference TRBV29-1 and TRBJ1-5): SAVISQKPSRDICQRGTSLTIQCQVDSQVTMMFWYRQQPGQSLTLIATANQGSEATYESGFVIDKFPISRPNLTFSTLTVSNMSPEDSSIYLCSARTPNGPQHFGDGTRLSIL.

This clonotype was detected many times. The J gene is TRBJ1-1, the V gene TRBV28; D unclear. This CDR3 contains 13 residues. Trimming took off 6 bases at V and 1 base at J, with 9 bases between the two ends. CDR1 is MDHEN and CDR2 is SYDVKM in the germline V gene. CDR3 nucleotides: TGTGCCAGCAGCTCCCTGAGGAACACTGAAGCTTTCTTT. This encodes CASSSLRNTEAFF.

Regarding this clonotype: The conserved final phenylalanine or tryptophan is absent from the CDR3, which likely points to a read error. CDR3 residues: CASSYDQGTTEAFV. The DNA for the CDR3 is TGTGCCAGCAGTTACGATCAAGGGACCACTGAAGCTTTCGTT. The V gene is TRBV6-2 or TRBV6-3, the J gene TRBJ1-1, with a tentative D call TRBD1 (5 bases). V lost 2 bases and J 4 bases, leaving 11 bases between the germline ends. The CDR3 spans 14 residues. Germline CDR1 reads MNHEY; CDR2 reads SVGEGT.

This clonotype was recorded at least ten times. This chain links TRBV4-2 with TRBJ1-5; tentatively, D is TRBD1 (5 bases). The CDR3 consists of 15 residues. Germline assignment: CDR1 LGHNA and CDR2 YNFKEQ. V lost 6 bases to trimming and J lost 2 bases, with 14 bases between them. The CDR3 loop is CASSQAGDGNQPQHF. The CDR3 bases are TGTGCCAGCAGTCAGGCGGGGGACGGCAATCAGCCCCAGCATTTT.

The V call is TRBV18, the J call TRBJ1-1; D is possibly TRBD1 (5 bases). This CDR3 has 15 amino acids. Deletions cut 3 bases from V and 0 bases from J, with 11 bases between. The germline gives CDR1 KGHSH, CDR2 LQKENI. The CDR3 coding sequence is TGTGCCAGCTCACCGACAGCCCAAATGAACACTGAAGCTTTCTTT. Amino acids: CASSPTAQMNTEAFF.

About this clonotype itself: The conserved closing phenylalanine or tryptophan is absent in this CDR3, likely reflecting a read error. The chain employs TRBV6-6 and TRBJ2-7; D might be TRBD1 (5 bases). V was trimmed by 5 bases and J by 4 bases, leaving 9 bases between them. Germline V lookup: CDR1 MNHNY, CDR2 SVGAGI (reference sequence). The CDR3 contains 12 residues. CDR3 loop: CASSRTGYEQYL. In DNA, the CDR3 is TGTGCCAGCAGTCGAACAGGTTACGAGCAGTACCTC.

This clonotype has only a few counts. This chain connects TRBV28 to TRBJ1-1, with D tentatively TRBD1 (6 bases). The V gene's germline CDR1 is MDHEN and CDR2 SYDVKM. The CDR3 contains 15 residues. V was shortened by 4 bases and J by 5 bases, with 17 bases between the two germline ends. The CDR3, as DNA: TGTGCCAGCAGTTCGAACGGGGGGGGGCGGACTGAAGCTTTCTTT. Translating gives CASSSNGGGRTEAFF. Full variable domain (rest looked up from reference TRBV28 and TRBJ1-1): DVKVTQSSRYLVKRTGEKVFLECVQDMDHENMFWYRQDPGLGLRLIYFSYDVKMKEKGDIPEGYSVSREKKERFSLILESASTNQTSMYLCASSSNGGGRTEAFFGQGTRLTVV.

This chain uses TRBV4-1 with TRBJ1-5; D gene unclear. CDR3 size: 13 residues. Germline V gene sequence: CDR1 MGHRA, CDR2 YSYEKL. With 0 bases removed from V and 8 bases from J, the gap between germline ends came to 8 bases. DNA of the CDR3: TGCGCCAGCAGCCAAGATCAATGGGAGCCCCAGCATTTT. It specifies CASSQDQWEPQHF.

This chain uses TRBV6-2 or TRBV6-3 with TRBJ1-2; 11 positions agree with TRBD1. Germline CDR1 is MNHEY and CDR2 is SVGEGT. The CDR3 is made up of 15 amino acids. V lost 2 bases, J lost 4 bases, and 3 bases stayed unmatched. CDR3 in amino acids: CASSYPGTGGYGYTF. The CDR3, as DNA: TGTGCCAGCAGTTACCCCGGGACAGGGGGCTATGGCTACACCTTC.

J is TRBJ2-1 and V is TRBV5-1; TRBD2 matches at 9 bases. CDR3 length: 12 residues. Per the germline V gene, CDR1 is SGHRS and CDR2 is YFSETQ. Trimming removed 4 bases from V and 12 bases from J; junction bases left unmatched: 5. The CDR3 here is CASSPAGGRQFF. As DNA, the CDR3 is TGCGCCAGCAGCCCGGCGGGAGGGAGGCAGTTCTTC.

This clonotype appeared many times. The rearrangement joins TRBV4-3 to TRBJ2-7; D is unclear. The CDR3 loop spans 13 amino acids. Germline V gives CDR1 LGHNA, CDR2 YSLEER. Trimming removed 0 bases from V and 6 bases from J, with 9 bases in between. The CDR3 coding sequence is TGCGCCAGCAGCCAAGAAACCGCGGCCGAGCAGTACTTC. Translating gives CASSQETAAEQYF.

The sample holds one count of this clonotype. The rearrangement joins TRBV6-2 or TRBV6-3 to TRBJ2-5; 9 bases agree with TRBD2. The CDR3 is made up of 15 amino acids. V dropped 6 bases and J dropped 0; count of bases not matched to a gene: 5. CDR1 and CDR2 (germline): MNHEY, SVGEGT. CDR3 region: CASRTSGLNQETQYF. The CDR3, as DNA: TGTGCCAGCAGGACTAGCGGCCTTAACCAAGAGACCCAGTACTTC.

For this clonotype: The germline gene is not matched at one end of the junction; a read error may be the cause. V usage is TRBV12-3 or TRBV12-4 and J usage is TRBJ2-2, with D tentatively TRBD2 (5 bases). This CDR3 has 13 residues. The CDR3 reads CASKQRNTGELCF. Here the CDR3 DNA reads TGTGCCAGCAAACAGAGGAACACCGGGGAGCTGTGTTTT.

The gene calls are TRBV20-1 and TRBJ2-1; 9 nucleotides match TRBD2. Trimming removed 6 bases from V and 8 bases from J; junction bases left unmatched: 14. CDR1 DFQATT and CDR2 SNEGSKA come from the germline V gene (reference sequence). This CDR3 is 15 amino acids long. The CDR3 nucleotides read TGCAGTGCGCGACGGGGCGGGAGGGCCCGCGATGAGCAGTTCTTC. Translation: CSARRGGRARDEQFF.

The rearrangement joins TRBV6-1 to TRBJ1-6, with 7 bases identical to TRBD1. In germline, CDR1 is MNHNS, CDR2 SASEGT. The CDR3 sequence is 16 residues long. V was pared by 5 bases and J by 6 bases, with 10 bases of the junction left unmatched. The CDR3 DNA is TGTGCCAGCAGTAAGGAAGGGGGCCGACTTAATTCACCCCTCCACTTT. It codes for CASSKEGGRLNSPLHF.

The rearrangement uses TRBV5-1 and TRBJ1-2; TRBD1 is a possible D gene (5 bases). Trimming pared 0 bases from V and 4 bases from J, leaving 10 bases between. The CDR3 sequence is 14 residues long. Germline V gives CDR1 SGHRS, CDR2 YFSETQ. The CDR3 sequence is CASSLVEGVYGYTF. The CDR3 DNA follows: TGCGCCAGCAGCTTGGTAGAAGGGGTCTATGGCTACACCTTC.